Presented here are 25 T cell receptor beta chains from one specimen sequenced in a study of tumor-infiltrating lymphocytes in primary liver carcinoma. TCR beta cDNA was made from approximately 540 ng total RNA with a constant-region primer. Nested multiplex PCR, run for three rounds with slightly modified ARM-PCR, yielded TCR beta libraries. With TRBV1-TRBV30 forward primers and a C-beta reverse primer, the first two PCR rounds were run for roughly 10 cycles each. One entry per CDR3 protein, called by TCRdb with MiXCR from the multiplex PCR reads. This table has approximately 330,000 distinct CDR3 sequences, roughly two thirds appearing once. They got blood RNA out of unsorted whole blood and also pulled out germline DNA. The sequencing sample was made of peripheral blood. Source of these receptors: a man between 40 and 49 years old with primary liver carcinoma and hepatitis B virus infection.

Comment on this clonotype: It may be a read error: a sequence one base away is much more abundant. This sequence joins TRBV10-3 and TRBJ2-7; 10 bases agree with TRBD2. CDR1 is ENHRY and CDR2 is SYGVKD in the germline V gene. The CDR3 loop spans 14 amino acids. CDR3 sequence (DNA): TGTACCATCACACCTAGCGGGAGTTGGGGAGAGCAGTACTTC. Amino acids: CTITPSGSWGEQYF.

To note about this clonotype: A read error may be the cause here, since a much bigger clone is one base away. The CDR3: CASSQDSGGSPYNEQFF. CDR3 bases: TGCGCCAGCAGCCAAGATTCAGGCGGCAGCCCCTACAATGAGCAGTTCTTC. The chain joins TRBV4-1 to TRBJ2-1; D call uncertain. The V gene's germline CDR1 is MGHRA and CDR2 YSYEKL. Trimming left V 0 bases short and J 2 bases short, with 14 bases between. The length of the CDR3 is 17 residues.

This chain links TRBV6-5 with TRBJ2-7; D remains unclear. This CDR3 spans 13 amino acids. From germline, CDR1 is MNHEY and CDR2 SVGAGI. V was trimmed by 4 bases and J by 6 bases, leaving 13 bases between them. The CDR3 DNA reads TGTGCCAGCAGTTTACACGGCTGGGCCGAGCAGTACTTC. Protein sequence: CASSLHGWAEQYF.

This clonotype came up many times. The chain recombines TRBV29-1 with TRBJ1-2, with unresolved D. V shed 7 bases and J shed 2 bases, with 17 bases lying between them. The CDR3 runs 14 residues. CDR1 SQVTM and CDR2 ANQGSEA come from the germline V gene. Written as DNA, the CDR3 is TGCAGCGCCGGCCTGTTGGCAGACAACTATGGCTACACCTTC. Translated, it gives CSAGLLADNYGYTF. The entire variable domain, with the rest obtained from reference TRBV29-1 and TRBJ1-2, is as follows: SAVISQKPSRDICQRGTSLTIQCQVDSQVTMMFWYRQQPGQSLTLIATANQGSEATYESGFVIDKFPISRPNLTFSTLTVSNMSPEDSSIYLCSAGLLADNYGYTFGSGTRLTVV.

This clonotype was observed a single time. Germline is not matched at one junction end, which may reflect a read error. This rearrangement joins TRBV11-2 to TRBJ1-5, with a possible D match to TRBD1 (6 bases). Germline V gene sequence: CDR1 SGHAT, CDR2 FQNNGV. The CDR3 loop spans 16 amino acids. CDR3 protein: CASGQGFMGPNQPQHF. DNA of the CDR3: TGTGCCAGCGGCCAGGGGTTTATGGGGCCCAATCAGCCCCAGCATTTC.

This clonotype occurred many times. The chain combines TRBV10-3 with TRBJ2-1; 9 bases are shared with TRBD1. The germline V gene encodes CDR1 ENHRY and CDR2 SYGVKD. V was pared by 3 bases and J by 7 bases, with 10 bases of the junction left unmatched. This CDR3 has 16 residues. The CDR3 region is CAISETGTGPRNEQFF. The CDR3 region has the DNA TGTGCCATCAGTGAAACCGGGACAGGGCCCCGTAATGAGCAGTTCTTC.

Comments on this clonotype: A read error is possible here, since a much larger clone lies one base away. The chain links TRBV11-2 to TRBJ1-5; TRBD1 might be the D (5 bases). The V and J ends lost 6 bases and 15 bases respectively, with 24 bases between them. Germline CDR1 is SGHAT and CDR2 is FQNNGV. The CDR3 is made up of 14 amino acids. CDR3 residues: CASSSGGGNQTRHF. DNA of the CDR3: TGTGCCAGCAGTTCCGGGGGGGGGAATCAGACCCGGCATTTT.

Note on this clonotype: A much larger clonotype is one base distant, so this may be a read error. The chain combines TRBV4-1 with TRBJ2-7, with D perhaps TRBD2 (6 bases). The V end was cut by 1 base, the J end by 4 bases, with 17 bases between. The length of the CDR3 is 16 residues. Looked up from germline, CDR1 is MGHRA and CDR2 is YSYEKL. CDR3 amino acids: CASSQAGGGSRYEQYF. As DNA, the CDR3 is TGCGCCAGCAGCCAAGCCGGCGGAGGGAGCCGGTACGAGCAGTACTTC.

The gene calls are TRBV11-2 and TRBJ2-1, with TRBD2 identical over 9 bases. Per germline, CDR1 SGHAT and CDR2 FQNNGV. The CDR3 spans 14 residues. After removal of 10 bases from V and 8 bases from J, the junction contained 12 bases not matched to a gene. The CDR3 loop reads CAIRIPGLADEQFF. DNA of the CDR3: TGTGCCATCAGAATCCCGGGACTAGCCGATGAGCAGTTCTTC. Complete variable domain (other parts from reference TRBV11-2 and TRBJ2-1): EAGVAQSPRYKIIEKRQSVAFWCNPISGHATLYWYQQILGQGPKLLIQFQNNGVVDDSQLPKDRFSAERLKGVDSTLKIQPAKLEDSAVYLCAIRIPGLADEQFFGPGTRLTVL.

A few counts support this clonotype. The junction differs from germline at one of its ends, possibly a read error. The J gene is TRBJ1-6, the V gene TRBV11-2; TRBD1 matches 8 bases. CDR1 is SGHAT, CDR2 FQNNGV, per germline. This CDR3 region has 13 residues. In nucleotides, the CDR3 is TGTGCCAGCACGGGACAGGCTAATTCACCCATCCACTTT. This translates into CASTGQANSPIHF.

The chain couples TRBV25-1 to TRBJ2-5, with 11 bases fitting TRBD2. CDR1 is MGHDK, CDR2 SYGVNS, per germline. The ends lost 6 bases at V and 5 bases at J; junction bases unmatched: 5. The CDR3 has 14 residues. The CDR3, as DNA: TGTGCCAGCAGCGCGACTAGCGGGATTGAGACCCAGTACTTC. Translating gives CASSATSGIETQYF. The full variable domain, rest sourced from reference TRBV25-1 and TRBJ2-5, is EADIYQTPRYLVIGTGKKITLECSQTMGHDKMYWYQQDPGMELHLIHYSYGVNSTEKGDLSSESTVSRIRTEHFPLTLESARPSHTSQYLCASSATSGIETQYFGPGTRLLVL.

V gene TRBV20-1 combines with J gene TRBJ2-1, with D possibly matching TRBD2 (6 bases). With 5 bases removed from V and 11 bases from J, the gap between germline ends came to 16 bases. This CDR3 has 12 amino acids. Per germline, CDR1 DFQATT and CDR2 SNEGSKA (reference sequence). The CDR3 protein is CSAGRDASQQFF. The CDR3 DNA is TGCAGTGCTGGGCGGGACGCGTCCCAGCAGTTCTTC.

For this clonotype: A read error may account for a junction end that differs from germline. The CDR3 reads CASSSFVVAVNYGHTF. The CDR3 nucleotides are TGTGCCAGCAGCTCCTTTGTCGTGGCAGTTAACTATGGCCACACCTTC. The rearrangement joins TRBV5-6 to TRBJ1-2, with D hard to call. The germline CDR1 and CDR2 sequences are SGHDT and YYEEEE. The CDR3 sequence is 16 residues long.

V usage is TRBV5-1 and J usage is TRBJ2-2; 8 nucleotides line up with TRBD1. CDR3 length: 14 amino acids. J was trimmed by 7 bases and V by 4 bases; bases with no gene match: 6. The germline V gene has CDR1 SGHRS and CDR2 YFSETQ. The CDR3 sequence is CASSRQGPNGELFF. CDR3 bases: TGCGCCAGCAGCAGACAGGGGCCGAACGGGGAGCTGTTTTTT. Full variable domain (outside the CDR3, taken from reference TRBV5-1 and TRBJ2-2): KAGVTQTPRYLIKTRGQQVTLSCSPISGHRSVSWYQQTPGQGLQFLFEYFSETQRNKGNFPGRFSGRQFSNSRSEMNVSTLELGDSALYLCASSRQGPNGELFFGEGSRLTVL.

The V gene is TRBV6-2 or TRBV6-3, the J gene TRBJ2-7, with 10 bases lining up with TRBD2. The CDR3 consists of 14 residues. The V segment lost 8 bases and the J segment 5 bases; nucleotides outside the gene matches: 9. From germline, CDR1 is MNHEY and CDR2 SVGEGT. This CDR3 reads CASGRTSGNHEQYF. CDR3 DNA sequence: TGTGCCAGCGGAAGGACTAGCGGAAACCACGAGCAGTACTTC.

Details on this clonotype: The conserved final phenylalanine or tryptophan is absent from the CDR3, which likely points to a read error. The chain couples TRBV11-2 to TRBJ2-7; 7 nucleotides line up with TRBD2. The CDR3 runs 17 residues. Germline V gene sequence: CDR1 SGHAT, CDR2 FQNNGV. Trimming at V came to 7 bases and at J to 4 bases, leaving 19 bases not matched to a gene. The CDR3 is CASILVEGAGSEYEQYL. The DNA of the CDR3 is TGTGCCAGCATTCTAGTGGAAGGAGCGGGAAGTGAATACGAGCAGTACTTA.

Of note for this clonotype: Mismatch with germline at one junction end may stem from a read error. The chain is built from TRBV12-3 or TRBV12-4 and TRBJ1-1; no clear D. This CDR3 region has 16 residues. The CDR3 nucleotides read TGTGCCAGCAGTCCGCTACCCGGGAGGATGAACACTGAAGCTTTATTT. As protein: CASSPLPGRMNTEALF.

This clonotype was found a few times. The chain couples TRBV6-5 to TRBJ2-2; no reliable D call. Germline CDR1 MNHEY, CDR2 SVGAGI. V lost 8 bases, J lost 5 bases, and 12 bases lay in between. The CDR3 totals 13 residues. The CDR3 protein is CASRLVETGELFF. In DNA form, the CDR3 reads TGTGCCAGCCGACTCGTGGAGACCGGGGAGCTGTTTTTT.

This clonotype has just one count. A much larger clone differs by one base, so this may be a read error. This CDR3 is CASSQARGRTEAFF. CDR3 sequence (DNA): TGTGCCAGCAGTCAAGCACGGGGCCGTACTGAAGCTTTCTTT. The rearrangement uses TRBV12-3 or TRBV12-4 and TRBJ1-1, with a weak D call TRBD1 (5 bases). The CDR3 has 14 amino acids. Trimming pared 5 bases from V and 5 bases from J, leaving 15 bases between.

In the case of this clonotype: Germline and junction disagree at one end, which may indicate a read error. The rearrangement joins TRBV29-1 to TRBJ2-4, with D possibly called TRBD1 or TRBD2 (6 bases each). CDR1 and CDR2 from the germline V gene are SQVTM and ANQGSEA. This CDR3 comprises 12 residues. The CDR3 DNA sequence: TGCGGCGTAATTCAGGGGCGGGGCATTCAGTACTTC. Protein product: CGVIQGRGIQYF.

The V gene is TRBV12-3 or TRBV12-4, the J gene TRBJ1-2, with TRBD1 identical over 11 bases. The CDR3 is 18 amino acids. V dropped 1 base and J dropped 2; count of bases not matched to a gene: 9. DNA for the CDR3: TGTGCCAGCAGTTTAGGGATGGGACAGGGGGAACGGAACTATGGCTACACCTTC. The encoded protein is CASSLGMGQGERNYGYTF.

The rearrangement joins TRBV19 to TRBJ2-4; 10 bases are shared with TRBD1. CDR1 is LNHDA, CDR2 SQIVND, per germline (reference sequence). After removal of 5 bases from V and 0 bases from J, the junction contained 10 bases not matched to a gene. The length of the CDR3 is 18 residues. The CDR3 loop is CASSGGTGVGLAKNIQYF. CDR3 DNA: TGTGCCAGTAGTGGGGGGACAGGGGTTGGCCTAGCCAAAAACATTCAGTACTTC.

The chain couples TRBV30 to TRBJ2-1; possibly TRBD2 for D (6 bases). V lost 2 bases and J lost 0, with 8 bases in between. Germline CDR1 GTSNPN, CDR2 SVGIG (reference sequence). This CDR3 contains 14 residues. The CDR3, as DNA: TGTGCCTGGAGTAATAGCGGCTCCTACAATGAGCAGTTCTTC. Its protein product is CAWSNSGSYNEQFF.

This clonotype has a handful of counts. The CDR3 here is CASSPHVTGVSYNEQFF. CDR3 coding DNA: TGCGCCAGCAGCCCCCACGTCACGGGAGTTTCCTACAATGAGCAGTTCTTC. The gene calls are TRBV4-1 and TRBJ2-1, with D maybe TRBD2 (6 bases). Germline CDR1 reads MGHRA; CDR2 reads YSYEKL. The CDR3 covers 17 residues. V lost 4 bases and J lost 1, with 17 bases in between.

At least ten counts were recorded for this clonotype. The V and J genes are TRBV11-2 and TRBJ1-3; the D is unclear. Germline V gene lookup returns CDR1 SGHAT and CDR2 FQNNGV. The CDR3 is 16 amino acids. Trimming pared 3 bases from V and 0 bases from J, leaving 12 bases between. CDR3 DNA: TGTGCCAGCAGCTTCTCAGCAATGCCCTCTGGAAACACCATATATTTT. This gives the protein CASSFSAMPSGNTIYF.